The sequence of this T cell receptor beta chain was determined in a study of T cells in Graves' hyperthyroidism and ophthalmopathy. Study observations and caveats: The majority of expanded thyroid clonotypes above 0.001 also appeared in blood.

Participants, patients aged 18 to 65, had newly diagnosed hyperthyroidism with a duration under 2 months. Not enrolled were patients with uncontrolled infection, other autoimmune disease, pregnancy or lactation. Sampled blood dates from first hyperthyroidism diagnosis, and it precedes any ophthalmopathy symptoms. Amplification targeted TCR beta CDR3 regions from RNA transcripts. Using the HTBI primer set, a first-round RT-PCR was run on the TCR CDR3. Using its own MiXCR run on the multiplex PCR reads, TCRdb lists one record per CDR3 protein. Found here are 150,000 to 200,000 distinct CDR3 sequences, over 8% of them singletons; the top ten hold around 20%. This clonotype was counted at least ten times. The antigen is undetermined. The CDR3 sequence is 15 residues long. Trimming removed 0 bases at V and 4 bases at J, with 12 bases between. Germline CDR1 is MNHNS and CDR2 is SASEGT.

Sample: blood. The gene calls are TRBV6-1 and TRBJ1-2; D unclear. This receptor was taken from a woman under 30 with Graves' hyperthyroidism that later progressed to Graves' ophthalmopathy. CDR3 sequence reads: CASSEAFGGRYGYTF. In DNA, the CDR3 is TGTGCCAGCAGTGAAGCGTTTGGCGGACGCTATGGCTACACCTTC.